This T cell receptor beta chain is from a study of blood T cell repertoires in COVID-19. Study-wide background: There were acute and convalescent COVID-19 samples, and they came from the United States, Italy and Spain. Sample material is recorded as cDNA or gDNA derived from T cells, B-cell-depleted T cells, or PBMCs.

The CDR3 is made up of 19 amino acids. Germline CDR1 and CDR2: SGHKS and YYEKEE (reference sequence). V shed 0 bases and J shed 3 bases, with 24 bases lying between them. This clone was seen repeatedly, ten times or more. Original data processing: Scientists estimated how many nucleated cells there were by amplifying reference gene primers. Profiling relied on immunoSEQ multiplex PCR, and the TCRdb table lists in-frame clones only, not all of them. The DNA gave D and trimming, while V, J and clone size come from that table. The table has 70,000 to 80,000 clones, roughly 80% seen once. J is TRBJ1-1 and V is TRBV5-5, with D perhaps TRBD1 (6 bases). The sequencing input was peripheral blood. The sequence was obtained from a human donor in a cohort sampled during active COVID-19. Here the CDR3 DNA reads TGTGCCAGCAGCTTGGATTTGGCGGGGGGCTGGGGGGGGGACACTGAAGCTTTCTTT. This encodes CASSLDLAGGWGGDTEAFF.